A single sample is the source of the 3 T cell receptor beta chains below, sequenced in a study of naive and memory T cell subsets (dated by TCRdb to between 2016 and 2019). Libraries were made using UMI-ligation and nested PCR. TCRdb lists the instrument as Illumina MiSeq. The beta constant-region primer was an equimolar mix of two oligonucleotides covering both TRBC1 and TRBC2. Four rounds of PCR, combining the SP2 primer with nested alpha and beta constant-region primers, were used to amplify the ligated cDNA. TCRdb took the public reads, trimmed them with fastp at Q25, ran MiXCR for clone calling and kept in-frame beta chains. Identical CDR3 proteins give one entry, which carries the most common genes and DNA. This sample comprises over a thousand distinct CDR3 sequences, just under 7.5% of them detected only once. The ten top clones hold roughly 84% of the sample. Sequencing input: CD8+ TEMRA cells from blood. Per the publication, the cell subset or site label means: effector memory re-expressing CD45RA, CD45RA+ CD27-. These receptors came from a human donor in good health.

By its share, this clonotype is hyperexpanded (1% or more). V is TRBV2 and J is TRBJ2-7, with 10 bases identical to TRBD1. The CDR3 is made up of 14 amino acids. Germline V gene sequence: CDR1 SNHLY, CDR2 FYNNEI. The V and J ends lost 8 bases and 2 bases, in that order; junction bases with no gene match: 6. CDR3 protein: CASFLTGGPYEQYF. In nucleotides, the CDR3 is TGTGCCAGCTTCTTGACAGGGGGCCCCTACGAGCAGTACTTC.

The chain is built from TRBV28 and TRBJ2-7; 7 bases fit TRBD2. The germline CDR1 and CDR2 sequences are MDHEN and SYDVKM. CDR3 length equals 15 residues. The junction had 9 bases not matched to a gene; V was cut back by 5 bases and J by 2 bases. The CDR3 protein is CASSTGSGAAYEQYF. The DNA for the CDR3 is TGTGCCAGCAGTACGGGGAGCGGGGCAGCCTACGAGCAGTACTTC.

This clonotype was counted between two and nine times. The chain recombines TRBV30 with TRBJ2-1; D possibly corresponds to TRBD2 (6 bases). The ends were cut back, 3 bases at V and 12 bases at J, with 9 bases in the middle. CDR3 length: 10 amino acids. CDR1 and CDR2 (germline): GTSNPN, SVGIG (reference sequence). The CDR3 DNA is TGTGCCTGGAGGGGGACTTGGCAGTTCTTC. Amino acids: CAWRGTWQFF.